The source of this T cell receptor beta chain is a study of cytomegalovirus exposure and HLA in healthy donors. This clone has only a few counts. The CDR3 has 16 residues. Germline CDR1 SGHRS, CDR2 YFSETQ. After removal of 0 bases from V and 7 bases from J, the junction contained 10 bases not matched to a gene. PCR was performed using 60 Vbeta and 13 Jbeta primers. TCRdb's table, derived via immunoSEQ multiplex PCR, lists solely in-frame clones and lacks some. The sample includes about 140,000 clones, 73% of them seen just once. The sequence derives from a human donor in good health. V gene TRBV5-1 combines with J gene TRBJ2-7, with 10 bases lining up with TRBD2. Sample: PBMCs. CDR3 protein: CASSLEAFSGGFEQYF. The CDR3 nucleotides read TGCGCCAGCAGCTTGGAGGCCTTTAGCGGGGGGTTTGAGCAGTACTTC.